This passage covers 12 T cell receptor beta chains from one sample sequenced in a study of shared clonotypes between healthy human individuals. Profiled with immunoSEQ multiplex PCR; TCRdb holds only in-frame clones, not every one. The repertoire holds 600,000 or so clones, with 85% to 95% as singletons. Only CD45RO-negative cells positively selected for CCR7 counted as naive CD8 cells, so terminally differentiated effector memory CD45RA+ cells were excluded. Sequencing was performed on naive CD8+ T cells sorted from blood. These receptor sequences come from a woman aged 30 to 39 in good health.

The chain has TRBV10-3 and TRBJ2-3, with 10 bases lining up with TRBD2. Trimming cost V 0 bases and J 2 bases; bases outside gene matches: 8. Germline assignment: CDR1 ENHRY and CDR2 SYGVKD. CDR3 length equals 18 residues. CDR3 sequence (DNA): TGTGCCATCAGTGAGTCGGTAGGGACTAGCGAGAACACAGATACGCAGTATTTT. Its translation: CAISESVGTSENTDTQYF.

This chain uses TRBV27 with TRBJ2-2; no reliable D call. CDR1 MNHEY and CDR2 SMNVEV come from the germline V gene (reference sequence). This CDR3 has 14 residues. Trimming took off 2 bases at V and 2 bases at J, with 6 bases between the two ends. The CDR3 loop is CASSLQRNTGELFF. DNA for the CDR3: TGTGCCAGCAGTTTACAGCGCAACACCGGGGAGCTGTTTTTT.

The CDR3 protein is CASSPGGLGSYEQYF. CDR3 DNA sequence: TGCGCCAGCAGCCCCGGGGGCTTGGGGTCCTACGAGCAGTACTTC. The genes are TRBV4-1 and TRBJ2-7, with D perhaps given as TRBD1 or TRBD2 (6 bases each). The CDR3 length is 15 residues. Germline V CDR1 and CDR2: MGHRA, YSYEKL. Trimming cost V 4 bases and J 1 base, with 14 bases left between them.

The gene calls are TRBV9 and TRBJ1-5; TRBD1 matches 7 bases. CDR1 is SGDLS and CDR2 is YYNGEE in the germline V gene. Trimming took 0 bases from V and 0 from J; bases not matched to a gene: 3. CDR3 size: 16 residues. The CDR3 loop is CASSVDDRDSNQPQHF. The CDR3 DNA sequence: TGTGCCAGCAGCGTAGACGACAGGGATAGCAATCAGCCCCAGCATTTT. The complete variable domain, with remaining parts taken from reference TRBV9 and TRBJ1-5, reads DSGVTQTPKHLITATGQRVTLRCSPRSGDLSVYWYQQSLDQGLQFLIQYYNGEERAKGNILERFSAQQFPDLHSELNLSSLELGDSALYFCASSVDDRDSNQPQHFGDGTRLSIL.

The CDR3 is CASSLIGEGDEQFF. CDR3 sequence (DNA): TGTGCCAGCAGTTTAATAGGGGAGGGCGATGAGCAGTTCTTC. The chain has TRBV27 and TRBJ2-1; 7 nucleotides agree with TRBD2. The length of the CDR3 is 14 residues. The ends lost 2 bases at V and 8 bases at J; junction bases unmatched: 6. Looked up from germline, CDR1 is MNHEY and CDR2 is SMNVEV (reference sequence).

The rearrangement joins TRBV9 to TRBJ2-7; 8 bases match TRBD1. Germline CDR1 is SGDLS and CDR2 is YYNGEE. There are 15 residues in the CDR3. V was pared by 0 bases and J by 5 bases, with 7 bases of the junction left unmatched. CDR3 DNA: TGTGCCAGCAGCGTAGGCGCAGGGGGCAGAGACGAGCAGTACTTC. Amino acids: CASSVGAGGRDEQYF.

This chain links TRBV6-5 with TRBJ2-7; a weak D match, TRBD2 (6 bases). The ends were cut back, 6 bases at V and 2 bases at J, with 14 bases in the middle. The CDR3 length is 14 residues. From germline, CDR1 is MNHEY and CDR2 SVGAGI. DNA of the CDR3: TGTGCCAGCAGGTTAGCGGAGGCCCCCTACGAGCAGTACTTC. This sequence encodes CASRLAEAPYEQYF.

J is TRBJ1-2 and V is TRBV7-9; D unclear. The CDR3 is 12 residues long. The germline gives CDR1 SEHNR, CDR2 FQNEAQ (reference sequence). The ends were cut back, 5 bases at V and 10 bases at J, with 14 bases in the middle. CDR3 sequence reads: CASSDGGWSYTF. The DNA of the CDR3 is TGTGCCAGCAGCGACGGCGGTTGGTCCTACACCTTC.

V is TRBV6-5 and J is TRBJ2-5; the match to TRBD1 covers 7 bases. The germline gives CDR1 MNHEY, CDR2 SVGAGI. The CDR3 length is 15 residues. V was clipped by 5 bases and J by 5 bases; unmatched bases: 11. The CDR3 reads CASSQLGDRFETQYF. The CDR3, as DNA: TGTGCCAGCAGTCAACTCGGGGACAGATTTGAGACCCAGTACTTC.

The chain uses TRBV6-5 and TRBJ2-1, with a possible D match to TRBD2 (5 bases). Germline V gene lookup returns CDR1 MNHEY and CDR2 SVGAGI. The CDR3 sequence is 15 residues long. V lost 2 bases to trimming and J lost 2 bases, with 10 bases between them. This chain's CDR3 is CASSYVRAPYNEQFF. In DNA, the CDR3 is TGTGCCAGCAGTTACGTGCGGGCTCCCTACAATGAGCAGTTCTTC.

The gene calls are TRBV2 and TRBJ1-5; D might be TRBD1 (5 bases). The CDR3 totals 16 residues. V gave up 4 bases and J gave up 1 base, with 14 bases separating them. Germline CDR1 and CDR2: SNHLY and FYNNEI. The CDR3 loop is CASSGAGRRSNQPQHF. CDR3 nucleotides: TGTGCCAGCAGTGGGGCAGGGAGGAGGAGCAATCAGCCCCAGCATTTT.

The CDR3, as DNA: TGTGCCAGCGAGAGGGTGGGGGAAGAGACCCAGTACTTC. This codes for CASERVGEETQYF. This rearrangement joins TRBV11-2 to TRBJ2-5; D could derive from TRBD1 or TRBD2 (5 bases each). Trimming left V 8 bases short and J 3 bases short, with 13 bases between. The CDR3 contains 13 residues. The germline CDR1 and CDR2 sequences are SGHAT and FQNNGV.